The TCR beta chain described here comes from a study of beta chain features in type 1 diabetes. Every bit of the isolated RNA underwent reverse transcription, so sequencing read expressed TCRB transcripts. Approximately 3.6 million reads, on average, came from each naive, central memory and regulatory T cell sample. The method was immunoSEQ multiplex PCR; TCRdb's version includes in-frame clones alone and lacks a portion of them. Among roughly 240,000 clones listed, roughly 13% were seen once. One heparinised draw of blood, averaging around 120 mL, came from each donor. Only a few counts were recorded for this clone. This CDR3 has 15 amino acids. V was pared by 4 bases and J by 6 bases, with 5 bases of the junction left unmatched. Germline V CDR1 and CDR2: WNHNN, SYGVQD (reference sequence).

The clonotype comes from a middle-aged woman in good health. The sample comprised naive CD4+ T cells from blood. The gene calls are TRBV10-1 and TRBJ2-2; 10 nucleotides agree with TRBD1. In DNA, the CDR3 is TGCGCCAGCAGTGGGCCGGGACAGGGGTCCGGGGAGCTGTTTTTT. Encoded protein: CASSGPGQGSGELFF.